Each of the 12 T cell receptor beta chains below was sequenced from the same sample in a study of T cell repertoires in cytomegalovirus infection. TCRdb used MiXCR to reprocess the reads, holding one entry per CDR3 protein. The sample has hundreds of thousands of distinct CDR3 sequences; 30% to 35% are singletons. For these receptors, no antigen is known. The specimen was cultured CD8+ T cells from PBMCs, collected from culture after CMV antigen stimulation. These receptors were collected from a human donor in good health (CMV status not recorded). Some clones in this sample may be carry-over from other donors' samples.

The chain combines TRBV4-1 with TRBJ2-7, with 9 positions matching TRBD1. Germline CDR1 reads MGHRA; CDR2 reads YSYEKL. The CDR3 is made up of 16 amino acids. The trim removed 3 bases at V and 3 bases at J, leaving 9 bases unmatched. DNA of the CDR3: TGCGCCAGCAGCCACTTCTCGGACAGGGGACGCTACGAGCAGTACTTC. Translating gives CASSHFSDRGRYEQYF.

The chain links TRBV4-3 to TRBJ1-1; possible D gene TRBD1, 5 bases. Germline CDR1 is LGHNA and CDR2 is YSLEER. V shed 0 bases and J shed 2 bases, with 22 bases lying between them. This CDR3 has 19 amino acids. The CDR3 reads CASSQDLIGALDLNTEAFF. CDR3 in DNA: TGCGCCAGCAGCCAAGATCTAATCGGGGCTCTAGATCTTAACACTGAAGCTTTCTTT.

V usage is TRBV10-3 and J usage is TRBJ2-3; 8 bases map to TRBD2. Germline V gives CDR1 ENHRY, CDR2 SYGVKD. V was pared by 8 bases and J by 3 bases, with 7 bases of the junction left unmatched. This CDR3 has 14 residues. The DNA of the CDR3 is TGTGCCATCGGAGACGGGAGGGTTACAGATACGCAGTATTTT. It encodes CAIGDGRVTDTQYF.

In regard to this clonotype: This sequence may be a read error, since a much larger clone differs from it by one base. The V and J genes are TRBV7-2 and TRBJ1-5; D is unclear. The CDR3 is made up of 12 amino acids. The germline V and J ends were trimmed by 9 bases and 3 bases, with 9 bases remaining between them. From germline, CDR1 is SGHTA and CDR2 FQGNSA. CDR3 region: CASGLDNQPQHF. The DNA of the CDR3 is TGTGCCAGTGGCCTAGACAATCAGCCCCAGCATTTT.

The rearrangement joins TRBV7-6 to TRBJ1-2; D unresolved. This CDR3 is built from 14 residues. Germline V gene lookup returns CDR1 SGHVS and CDR2 FNYEAQ. Trimming removed 5 bases at V and 3 bases at J, with 13 bases between. The CDR3 DNA follows: TGTGCCAGCAGCAAAGAGGAAAGCTACTATGGCTACACCTTC. It translates to CASSKEESYYGYTF.

This chain uses TRBV6-6 with TRBJ2-1, with 8 bases fitting TRBD2. The CDR3 runs 16 residues. V trimming: 4 bases; J trimming: 1 base; junction bases outside the gene matches: 6. Germline loops: CDR1 MNHNY, CDR2 SVGAGI (reference sequence). DNA for the CDR3: TGTGCCAGCAGTTCCTGGTTAGCGGGATCCTACAATGAGCAGTTCTTC. It codes for CASSSWLAGSYNEQFF.

The CDR3 sequence: CASSPGTLHEQYF. CDR3 DNA sequence: TGTGCCAGCAGCCCCGGGACTCTCCACGAGCAGTACTTC. This rearrangement joins TRBV7-9 to TRBJ2-7; D is perhaps TRBD2 (6 bases). Germline CDR1 SEHNR, CDR2 FQNEAQ (reference sequence). V was shortened by 5 bases and J by 5 bases, with 13 bases between the two germline ends. The CDR3 runs 13 residues.

A note on this clonotype: This may be a read error: a much more frequent sequence differs by one nucleotide. The V call is TRBV7-2, the J call TRBJ1-4, with TRBD1 identical over 9 bases. Germline V CDR1 and CDR2: SGHTA, FQGNSA. The CDR3 extends over 18 amino acids. CDR3 nucleotide sequence: TGTGTCAGCAGCTTAGAGATGCACAGGGGGCGAATGGGGGGAAAACTGTTTTTT. Its protein product is CVSSLEMHRGRMGGKLFF. Full variable domain (remainder filled in from reference TRBV7-2 and TRBJ1-4): GAGVSQSPSNKVTEKGKDVELRCDPISGHTALYWYRQSLGQGLEFLIYFQGNSAPDKSGLPSDRFSAERTGGSVSTLTIQRTQQEDSAVYLCVSSLEMHRGRMGGKLFFGSGTQLSVL.

This clonotype has at least ten counts. V and J are TRBV7-3 and TRBJ2-1, with TRBD1 matching over 10 bases. J was trimmed by 8 bases and V by 5 bases; bases with no gene match: 9. The CDR3 is 15 amino acids. The germline gives CDR1 SGHTA, CDR2 FQGTGA. The CDR3 nucleotides are TGTGCCAGCAGCCTGACAGGGGGCGAGTTGGATGAGCAGTTCTTC. As protein: CASSLTGGELDEQFF. The full variable domain, completed using reference TRBV7-3 and TRBJ2-1, is GAGVSQTPSNKVTEKGKYVELRCDPISGHTALYWYRQSLGQGPEFLIYFQGTGAADDSGLPNDRFFAVRPEGSVSTLKIQRTERGDSAVYLCASSLTGGELDEQFFGPGTRLTVL.

There are many counts of this clonotype. The chain joins TRBV6-5 to TRBJ2-2, with D perhaps TRBD2 (5 bases). The CDR3 is made up of 17 amino acids. The germline V gene has CDR1 MNHEY and CDR2 SVGAGI. With 0 bases removed from V and 0 bases from J, the gap between germline ends came to 11 bases. CDR3: CASSYSVGVANTGELFF. In nucleotides, the CDR3 is TGTGCCAGCAGTTACTCGGTCGGGGTAGCGAACACCGGGGAGCTGTTTTTT.

This clonotype was seen a few times. This chain links TRBV28 with TRBJ1-6; TRBD1 agrees at 10 bases. V lost 3 bases to trimming and J lost 5 bases; unmatched junction nucleotides: 7. This CDR3 is 17 amino acids long. Germline V gives CDR1 MDHEN, CDR2 SYDVKM. CDR3: CASSFPRTGGNNSPLHF. Here the CDR3 DNA reads TGTGCCAGCAGTTTCCCAAGGACAGGGGGAAATAATTCACCCCTCCACTTT.

This clonotype showed up just a few times. The genes are TRBV5-6 and TRBJ1-5; 8 bases fit TRBD1. The CDR3 spans 15 residues. The V segment lost 3 bases and the J segment 9 bases; nucleotides outside the gene matches: 11. Germline values: CDR1 SGHDT, CDR2 YYEEEE. CDR3 nucleotide sequence: TGTGCCAGCAGCTCAGGACAGGGCCCATTACGGCCCCAGCATTTT. This translates into CASSSGQGPLRPQHF.